This T cell receptor (beta chain) stems from a study of metastatic and nonmetastatic thyroid tumors. Study at large: From malignant and benign thyroid patients, repertoires in blood and in tumor or nodule tissue were compared.

In the authors' workflow: Building a distant-metastasis classifier for papillary thyroid cancer drew on CDR3 differences across clinicopathological groups. TCRdb re-called clones via MiXCR from the PCR reads. TCRdb, not the original authors, processed these V and J calls. The sample includes some 29,000 clones, 3.5% to 4% of them seen just once. Regarding this clone: Germline and junction disagree at one end, which may indicate a read error.

Thyroid surgery was preceded by no treatment in any patient. The CDR3 is made up of 15 amino acids. Germline CDR1 MGHDK, CDR2 SYGVNS. Sample: blood. This receptor was obtained from a male donor with papillary thyroid cancer or a benign thyroid nodule (not recorded which). Some clones in this sample may be carry-over from other donors' samples. This chain joins TRBV25-1 and TRBJ1-5, with D unclear. The CDR3 DNA reads TGTGCCATCAGTGATGTGACAACTAGCAATCAGCCCCAGCATTTT. This gives the protein CAISDVTTSNQPQHF.